These T cell receptor beta chains were read from a single sample in a study of CD4 T cell repertoires in COVID-19. Sequencing was performed with immunoSEQ multiplex PCR; in TCRdb, only in-frame clones are kept and a portion is missing. In the table there are 60,000 to 90,000 clones, 83% of which are singletons. The sequenced sample was CD4+ T cells from peripheral blood, obtained after recovery from COVID-19. Receptor source: a human donor who had COVID-19. Each CDR3 is given without its conserved first and last residue.

V gene	J gene	CDR3 protein
TRBV19	TRBJ2-6	ASSIRGGSGANVLT
TRBV28	TRBJ1-5	ASSTPTGASNQPQH
TRBV9	TRBJ1-4	ASSPGTGSEKLF
TRBV10-3	TRBJ2-7	AISEPTGGGDEQY
TRBV6-6	TRBJ2-1	ASTHGAAYNEQF
TRBV11-2	TRBJ1-1	ASSSNTNTEAF
TRBV6-5	TRBJ1-2	ASSYSTGGQRYGYT
TRBV27	TRBJ2-2	ASRYQGGGPGELF
TRBV3-1/TRBV3-2	TRBJ1-2	ASSQGSGARYGYT
TRBV6-1	TRBJ2-7	ASSEKSGGTYEQY
TRBV6-5	TRBJ2-5	ASRIQETQY
TRBV28	TRBJ1-5	ASASSNQPQH
TRBV18	TRBJ1-5	ASSLYAGQGAGMSNQPQH
TRBV30	TRBJ2-2	AWRDRYRELF
TRBV5-1	TRBJ2-7	ASSEDREAYEQY
TRBV4-2	TRBJ1-5	ASSQDWDRGLQPQH
TRBV21-1	TRBJ2-1	ASSKVGWVAGPDNEQF
TRBV5-1	TRBJ2-7	ASSSAWGALAYEQY
TRBV14	TRBJ2-5	ASSQRQETQY
TRBV24-1	TRBJ1-2	ATSEHGTRDLYGYT
TRBV12-3/TRBV12-4	TRBJ2-3	ASSASLDTQY
TRBV12-3/TRBV12-4	TRBJ1-2	ASRDSRYGYT
TRBV28	TRBJ1-6	ASSLQDSSPLH
TRBV27	TRBJ2-3	ASRDSGSATDTQY
TRBV27	TRBJ1-5	ASSRQNNQPQH
TRBV30	TRBJ1-3	AWSPGISGNTIY
TRBV5-4	TRBJ2-6	ASSLEASGANVLT
TRBV6-5	TRBJ2-2	ASRQTSGNTGELF
TRBV29-1	TRBJ1-1	SVQVLENTEAF
TRBV7-2	TRBJ2-7	ASSFVAGDHEQY
TRBV6-6	TRBJ2-3	ASITRDRGPDTQY
TRBV28	TRBJ1-5	ASTWDSNQPQH
TRBV5-6	TRBJ1-2	ASSPGTGGTRYGYT
TRBV5-6	TRBJ2-7	ASSFQTWGSTRISYEQY
TRBV28	TRBJ2-7	ASRRTGTGTYEQY
TRBV9	TRBJ1-2	ASSVVQGDSANYGYT
TRBV27	TRBJ2-7	ASSLTRQGSYEQY
TRBV5-1	TRBJ1-2	ASSPDFYGYT
TRBV5-5	TRBJ2-7	ASSFEGNSYEQY
TRBV6-1	TRBJ1-2	ASSEDRDQIGYT
TRBV5-1	TRBJ2-2	ASSLGDGELF
TRBV11-2	TRBJ2-6	ASGILGGTGANVLT
TRBV5-6	TRBJ1-2	ASRYRRTLNYGYT
TRBV2	TRBJ2-7	ASRNVRGQY
TRBV2	TRBJ1-5	ASRKDRSSEPQH
TRBV5-6	TRBJ2-7	ASSLASGFSYEQY
TRBV11-3	TRBJ2-7	ASSLLGGGEYEQY
TRBV7-9	TRBJ1-5	ASSLGGGADQPQH
TRBV23-1	TRBJ2-1	ASSQHRALHPGAGYRCEQF
TRBV15	TRBJ2-4	ATSLGPKNIQY
TRBV3-1/TRBV3-2	TRBJ1-6	ASSQGGINSPLH